This T cell receptor (beta chain) stems from a study of PD-L1 blockade in urothelial cancer. Study summary: At 3 weeks after treatment start (second dose) and again at 6 weeks, blood was analyzed. T cells were recovered from blood samples at a median of roughly 150,000.

Time point described: peripheral blood 6 weeks after treatment start. Patients in the study were battling locally advanced or metastatic urothelial carcinoma. Pretreatment and on-treatment samples were taken, numbering 1 to 8 per patient. A few counts support this clone. Per the germline V gene, CDR1 is SGHRS and CDR2 is YFSETQ. The germline V and J ends were trimmed by 0 bases and 4 bases, with 16 bases remaining between them. The CDR3 length is 16 residues. Some clones are missing from TCRdb's copy, which holds only in-frame ones; the method was immunoSEQ multiplex PCR. Among approximately 18,000 clones listed, about 85% were seen once.

The V gene is TRBV5-1, the J gene TRBJ1-2; no reliable D call. The source was PBMCs, collected around atezolizumab (anti-PD-L1) treatment. This clonotype was sampled from a man aged 50 or older with urothelial cancer. The CDR3 DNA reads as TGCGCCAGCAGCTTGGCATTGGGCCAGCCGAGCTATGGCTACACCTTC. Protein: CASSLALGQPSYGYTF.